Listed below are T cell receptor beta chains from one sample, sequenced in a study of identical twins. Each CDR3 protein is one row after TCRdb ran MiXCR on the 5' RACE reads. The sample records approximately 190,000 distinct CDR3 sequences, roughly 15% being singletons. Another study also made use of these data, one on T cells expressing NK-cell markers.

Sequenced: CD8+ T cells sorted from blood. Receptors were obtained from a woman aged 18-35 years in good health. CDR3s include the opening cysteine and the closing phenylalanine or tryptophan. The D gene is left open where the match is weak. Not every row has a clone size; where given, it reads once, few, many or a size class.

>TRBV14|TRBD1|few|TRBJ2-1
CASNRVQGARNEQFF
TGTGCCAGCAATCGGGTACAGGGGGCCCGAAATGAGCAGTTCTTC
>TRBV10-2|NA|NA|TRBJ1-1
CASSESYTEAFF
TGCGCCAGCAGTGAGTCGTACACTGAAGCTTTCTTT
>TRBV12-3/TRBV12-4|NA|NA|TRBJ2-7
CASSFSQGHYEQYF
TGTGCCAGCAGTTTTTCACAGGGACACTACGAGCAGTACTTC
>TRBV20-1|NA|NA|TRBJ1-1
CSARDRVATEAFF
TGCAGTGCTAGAGACAGGGTGGCCACTGAAGCTTTCTTT
>TRBV12-3/TRBV12-4|TRBD2|NA|TRBJ2-1
CASSRGTIGEQFF
TGTGCCAGCAGCAGAGGGACTATAGGGGAGCAGTTCTTC
>TRBV29-1|NA|few|TRBJ1-3
CSVEAGNTIYF
TGCAGCGTTGAAGCAGGAAACACCATATATTTT
>TRBV12-3/TRBV12-4|TRBD2|many|TRBJ2-1
CASRHSGLAGVEQFF
TGTGCCAGCAGGCATTCGGGACTAGCGGGAGTTGAGCAGTTCTTC
>TRBV7-6|NA|few|TRBJ2-3
CASSSALLEGDTQYF
TGTGCCAGCAGCTCTGCCTTACTGGAGGGGGATACGCAGTATTTT
>TRBV25-1|NA|few|TRBJ1-1
CASSEGALNTEAFF
TGTGCCAGCAGTGAGGGGGCGTTGAACACTGAAGCTTTCTTT
>TRBV6-1|NA|few|TRBJ1-1
CASSVDTMNTEAFF
TGTGCCAGCAGTGTCGACACCATGAACACTGAAGCTTTCTTT
>TRBV5-1|NA|many|TRBJ2-1
CASSLAFFLTYNEQFF
TGCGCCAGCAGCTTGGCCTTCTTCCTCACCTACAATGAGCAGTTCTTC
>TRBV10-2|NA|few|TRBJ2-1
CASRPFRGLNSNEQFF
TGCGCCAGCAGACCATTCAGGGGATTGAATTCCAATGAGCAGTTCTTC
>TRBV11-3|TRBD1|few|TRBJ2-7
CASSRRTGDSSYEQYF
TGTGCCAGCAGCCGAAGGACAGGGGATAGCTCCTACGAGCAGTACTTC
>TRBV7-2|NA|few|TRBJ2-7
CASSFGGGFYEQYF
TGTGCCAGCAGCTTTGGGGGTGGGTTCTACGAGCAGTACTTC
>TRBV7-3|TRBD2|NA|TRBJ2-1
CASSLMVAGVNEQFF
TGTGCCAGCAGCTTAATGGTAGCGGGGGTCAATGAGCAGTTCTTC
>TRBV10-3|NA|few|TRBJ2-1
CAIRDSSYNEQFF
TGTGCCATCCGTGATAGTTCATACAATGAGCAGTTCTTC
>TRBV12-3/TRBV12-4|TRBD2|NA|TRBJ2-1
CATLLANEQFF
TGTGCCACCCTACTAGCGAATGAGCAGTTCTTC
>TRBV7-8|NA|few|TRBJ1-5
CASSLVPAVNQPQHF
TGTGCCAGCAGCTTAGTACCGGCCGTCAATCAGCCCCAGCATTTT
>TRBV9|NA|NA|TRBJ1-2
CASRGRLSDGYTF
TGTGCCAGCAGGGGTCGACTTTCGGATGGCTACACCTTC
>TRBV12-3/TRBV12-4|TRBD2|NA|TRBJ2-1
CASSFTSGVYNEQFF
TGTGCCAGCAGTTTTACCAGCGGGGTCTACAATGAGCAGTTCTTC
>TRBV7-9|TRBD2|few|TRBJ2-7
CASSLGLAGAEQYF
TGTGCCAGCAGCTTAGGACTAGCGGGAGCCGAGCAGTACTTC
>TRBV27|TRBD1|few|TRBJ2-7
CASSPRTGGDEQYF
TGTGCCAGCAGTCCACGGACAGGAGGCGACGAGCAGTACTTC
>TRBV14|NA|NA|TRBJ2-1
CASSLSGWNEQFF
TGTGCCAGCAGCCTCTCTGGGTGGAATGAGCAGTTCTTC
>TRBV29-1|NA|NA|TRBJ2-1
CSVALATPYNEQFF
TGCAGCGTTGCCCTAGCCACCCCCTACAATGAGCAGTTCTTC
>TRBV5-1|NA|few|TRBJ1-1
CASSLSRGQSEAFF
TGCGCCAGCAGCTTATCCCGGGGGCAATCTGAAGCTTTCTTT
>TRBV20-1|TRBD1|NA|TRBJ2-7
CSASGQVSSYEQYF
TGCAGTGCTAGTGGACAGGTTAGCTCCTACGAGCAGTACTTC
>TRBV20-1|NA|NA|TRBJ1-1
CSAMGGLNTEAFF
TGCAGTGCCATGGGGGGGCTGAACACTGAAGCTTTCTTT
>TRBV7-9|NA|few|TRBJ1-1
CASSTLAREAFF
TGTGCCAGCAGCACTCTGGCCAGGGAAGCTTTCTTT